This T cell receptor beta chain was sequenced for a study of T cell repertoires in cytomegalovirus infection. Study at large: Matching HLA type and CMV infection were both indicated by public TCR beta signatures.

Each CDR3 protein is one row after TCRdb ran MiXCR on the reads. The sample lists roughly 230,000 distinct CDR3 sequences, 22% occurring once. The CDR3 has 12 residues. Germline CDR1 reads SEHNR; CDR2 reads FQNEAQ (reference sequence). Trimming left V 0 bases short and J 10 bases short, with 9 bases between. This sequence was found in a human donor in good health (CMV status not recorded). Some clones in this sample may be carry-over from other donors' samples. Sequenced input: CD8+ T cells from PBMCs. The V and J genes are TRBV7-9 and TRBJ1-1; no definite D call. CDR3 protein: CASSLAVTVAFF. CDR3 coding DNA: TGTGCCAGCAGCTTAGCCGTTACGGTAGCTTTCTTT. The full variable domain, with the rest looked up from reference TRBV7-9 and TRBJ1-1, is DTGVSQNPRHKITKRGQNVTFRCDPISEHNRLYWYRQTLGQGPEFLTYFQNEAQLEKSRLLSDRFSAERPKGSFSTLEIQRTEQGDSAMYLCASSLAVTVAFFGQGTRLTVV.